One sample yielded the 2 T cell receptor beta chains listed below, sequenced in a study of cytotoxic CD8 clonotypes in ibrutinib-treated CLL. The method was immunoSEQ multiplex PCR; TCRdb's version includes in-frame clones alone and lacks a portion of them. The table lists about 120,000 clones, under 70% of them singletons. The source was PBMCs, collected after 24 months of ibrutinib treatment. These receptors originate from a human donor with chronic lymphocytic leukemia.

The rearrangement links TRBV30 to TRBJ1-1, with 7 bases identical to TRBD1. Trimming at V came to 5 bases and at J to 1 base, leaving 4 bases not matched to a gene. The CDR3 covers 13 residues. Germline CDR1 reads GTSNPN; CDR2 reads SVGIG (reference sequence). This chain's CDR3 is CAWSTGANTEAFF. CDR3 bases: TGTGCCTGGTCTACAGGGGCGAACACTGAAGCTTTCTTT. The full variable domain, rest sourced from reference TRBV30 and TRBJ1-1, is SQTIHQWPATLVQPVGSPLSLECTVEGTSNPNLYWYRQAAGRGLQLLFYSVGIGQISSEVPQNLSASRPQDRQFILSSKKLLLSDSGFYLCAWSTGANTEAFFGQGTRLTVV.

This clone was counted once. The V call is TRBV19, the J call TRBJ2-7; weak D call: TRBD1 (6 bases). Trimming took 7 bases from V and 0 from J, leaving 16 bases between them. The germline V gene has CDR1 LNHDA and CDR2 SQIVND (reference sequence). CDR3 size: 15 residues. CDR3: CASTIEAGASYEQYF. For the CDR3, the DNA is TGTGCCAGTACCATAGAGGCAGGGGCCTCCTACGAGCAGTACTTC.